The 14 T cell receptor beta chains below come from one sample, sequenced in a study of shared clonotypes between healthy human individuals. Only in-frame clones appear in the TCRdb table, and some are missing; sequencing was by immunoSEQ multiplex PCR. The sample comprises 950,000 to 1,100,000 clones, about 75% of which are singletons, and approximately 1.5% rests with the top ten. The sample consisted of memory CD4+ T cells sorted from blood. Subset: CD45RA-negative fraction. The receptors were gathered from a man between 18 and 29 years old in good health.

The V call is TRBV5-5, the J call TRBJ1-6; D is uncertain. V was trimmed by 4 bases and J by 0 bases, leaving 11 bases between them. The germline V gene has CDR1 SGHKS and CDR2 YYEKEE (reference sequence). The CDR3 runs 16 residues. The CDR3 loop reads CASSTTSNSYNSPLHF. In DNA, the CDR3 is TGTGCCAGCAGCACCACTTCCAACTCCTATAATTCACCCCTCCACTTT.

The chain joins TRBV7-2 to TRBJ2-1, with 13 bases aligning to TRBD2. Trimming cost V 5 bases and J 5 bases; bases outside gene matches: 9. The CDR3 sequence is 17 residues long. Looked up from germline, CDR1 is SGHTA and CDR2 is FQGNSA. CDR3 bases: TGTGCCAGCAGCGAAACTAGCGGGAGGGCCGGGAACAATGAGCAGTTCTTC. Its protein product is CASSETSGRAGNNEQFF.

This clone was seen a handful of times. The CDR3 DNA reads TGTGCTATTAGTAGAGGGGCAGGGGGGAATCAGCCCCAGCATTTT. As protein: CAISRGAGGNQPQHF. This sequence joins TRBV7-9 and TRBJ1-5; 7 bases agree with TRBD1. The CDR3 is 15 amino acids. Germline-derived CDR1 and CDR2 are SEHNR and FQNEAQ (reference sequence).

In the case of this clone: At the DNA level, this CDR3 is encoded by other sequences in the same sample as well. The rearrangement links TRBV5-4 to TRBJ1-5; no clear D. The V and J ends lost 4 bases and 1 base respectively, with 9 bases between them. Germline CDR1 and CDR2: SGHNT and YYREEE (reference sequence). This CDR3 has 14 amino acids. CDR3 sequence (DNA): TGTGCCAGCAGCCTCGGAGGGAGCAATCAGCCCCAGCATTTT. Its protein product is CASSLGGSNQPQHF.

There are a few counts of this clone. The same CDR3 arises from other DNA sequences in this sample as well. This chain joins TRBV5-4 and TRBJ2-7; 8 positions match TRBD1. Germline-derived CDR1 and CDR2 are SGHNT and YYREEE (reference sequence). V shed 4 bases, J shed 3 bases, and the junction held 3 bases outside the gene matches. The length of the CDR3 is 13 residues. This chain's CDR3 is CASSRGQGYEQYF. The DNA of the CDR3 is TGTGCCAGCAGCCGCGGACAGGGCTACGAGCAGTACTTC.

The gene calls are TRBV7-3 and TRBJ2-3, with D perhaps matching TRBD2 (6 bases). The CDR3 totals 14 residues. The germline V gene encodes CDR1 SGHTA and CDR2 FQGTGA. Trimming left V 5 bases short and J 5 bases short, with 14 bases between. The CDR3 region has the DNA TGTGCCAGCAGCCCCGGGACTCTTAGAGATACGCAGTATTTT. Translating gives CASSPGTLRDTQYF.

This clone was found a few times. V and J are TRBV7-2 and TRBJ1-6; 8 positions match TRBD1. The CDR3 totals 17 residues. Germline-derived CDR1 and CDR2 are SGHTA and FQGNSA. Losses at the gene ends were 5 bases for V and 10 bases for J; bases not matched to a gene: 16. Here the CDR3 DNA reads TGTGCCAGCAGCCTGGGGGCAGGGGGCCCTTTAGCGTCACCCCTCCACTTT. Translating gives CASSLGAGGPLASPLHF. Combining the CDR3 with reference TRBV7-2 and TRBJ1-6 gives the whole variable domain GAGVSQSPSNKVTEKGKDVELRCDPISGHTALYWYRQSLGQGLEFLIYFQGNSAPDKSGLPSDRFSAERTGGSVSTLTIQRTQQEDSAVYLCASSLGAGGPLASPLHFGNGTRLTVT.

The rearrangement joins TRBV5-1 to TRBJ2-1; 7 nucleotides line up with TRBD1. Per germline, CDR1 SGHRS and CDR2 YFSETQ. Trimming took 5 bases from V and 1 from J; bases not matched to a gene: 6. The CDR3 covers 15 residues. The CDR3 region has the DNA TGCGCCAGCAGACCTAGGGGACAGTCCTACAATGAGCAGTTCTTC. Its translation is CASRPRGQSYNEQFF.

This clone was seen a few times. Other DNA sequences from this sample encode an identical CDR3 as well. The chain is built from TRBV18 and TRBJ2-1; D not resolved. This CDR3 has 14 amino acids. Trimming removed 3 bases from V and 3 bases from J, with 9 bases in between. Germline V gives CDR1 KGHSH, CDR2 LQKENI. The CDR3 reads CASSPPGSYNEQFF. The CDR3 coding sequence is TGTGCCAGCTCACCTCCCGGCAGCTACAATGAGCAGTTCTTC.

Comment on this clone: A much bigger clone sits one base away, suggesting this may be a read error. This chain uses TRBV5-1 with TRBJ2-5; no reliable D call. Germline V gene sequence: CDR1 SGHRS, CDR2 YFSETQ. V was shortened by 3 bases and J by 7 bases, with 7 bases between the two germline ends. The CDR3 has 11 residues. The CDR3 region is CASSSEGTQYF. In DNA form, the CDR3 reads TGCGCCAGCAGCTCTGAAGGGACCCAGTACTTC.

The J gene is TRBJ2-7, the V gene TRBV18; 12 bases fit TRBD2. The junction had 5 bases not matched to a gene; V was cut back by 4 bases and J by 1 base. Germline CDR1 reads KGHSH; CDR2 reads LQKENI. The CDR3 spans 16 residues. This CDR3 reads CASSRTSGIGSYEQYF. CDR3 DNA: TGTGCCAGCTCACGGACTAGCGGGATCGGATCCTACGAGCAGTACTTC.

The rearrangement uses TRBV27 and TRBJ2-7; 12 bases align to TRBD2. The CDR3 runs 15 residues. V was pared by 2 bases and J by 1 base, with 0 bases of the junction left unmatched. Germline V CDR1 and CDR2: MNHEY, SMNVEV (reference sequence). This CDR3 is CASSLLAGGSYEQYF. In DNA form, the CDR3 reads TGTGCCAGCAGTTTACTAGCGGGGGGGTCCTACGAGCAGTACTTC.

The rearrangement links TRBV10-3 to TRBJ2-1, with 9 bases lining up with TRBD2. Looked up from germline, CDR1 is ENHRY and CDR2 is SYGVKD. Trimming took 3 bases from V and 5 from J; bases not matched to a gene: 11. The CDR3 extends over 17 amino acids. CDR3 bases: TGTGCCATCAGTGACCCCCAGGGCGGGAGGGTCAACAATGAGCAGTTCTTC. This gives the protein CAISDPQGGRVNNEQFF.

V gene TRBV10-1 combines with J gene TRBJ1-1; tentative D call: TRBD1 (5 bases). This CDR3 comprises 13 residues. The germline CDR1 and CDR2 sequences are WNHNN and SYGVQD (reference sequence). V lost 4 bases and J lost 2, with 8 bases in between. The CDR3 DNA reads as TGCGCCAGCAGTGCCACAGGTAACACTGAAGCTTTCTTT. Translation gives CASSATGNTEAFF.